Sequencing of this T cell receptor (beta chain) was carried out in a study of blood T cells in healthy people across ages. This clonotype was counted a few times. Trimming shortened V by 1 base and J by 4 bases, and 10 bases separated the two germline ends. The length of the CDR3 is 14 residues. Peripheral blood was drawn, about 9.1 milliliters per donor. Sample-barcoded 5' priming and a J-beta primer mix drove a second PCR of roughly 7 to 11 cycles. Each single sample gave us at least 2.5 million CDR3-containing paired-end reads. TCRdb itself ran the 5' RACE reads through MiXCR, one entry per CDR3 protein. The sample has more than 1,400,000 distinct CDR3 sequences, approximately 42% seen once.

The receptor's source is a woman under 30 in good health. What was sequenced was blood. The chain combines TRBV12-3 or TRBV12-4 with TRBJ1-2; D uncertain. In nucleotides, the CDR3 is TGTGCCAGCAGTTTAGAGGCGGAGGGCTATGGCTACACCTTC. Encoded protein: CASSLEAEGYGYTF.